The next 10 T cell receptor beta chains were all read from a single sample in a study of T-cell memory formation after mild COVID-19. TCRdb re-called the 5' RACE reads with MiXCR, one entry per CDR3 protein. Here the sample spans roughly 130,000 distinct CDR3 sequences, 15% to 20% being singletons. Input material: PBMCs or a T cell subset sorted from them (not recorded which). The receptors here all came from a man between 18 and 29 years old who had mild COVID-19 (a few samples of this study predate the infection). Cell type and time point are not known.

The V and J genes are TRBV14 and TRBJ2-5; D is perhaps TRBD2 (6 bases). The germline V gene has CDR1 SGHDN and CDR2 FVKESK. V lost 1 base and J 7 bases, leaving 13 bases between the germline ends. This CDR3 is built from 14 residues. CDR3 region: CASSQAGGQGTQYF. Written as DNA, the CDR3 is TGTGCCAGCAGCCAAGCCGGGGGTCAGGGGACCCAGTACTTC. The variable domain in full, completed from reference TRBV14 and TRBJ2-5, reads EAGVTQFPSHSVIEKGQTVTLRCDPISGHDNLYWYRRVMGKEIKFLLHFVKESKQDESGMPNNRFLAERTGGTYSTLKVQPAELEDSGVYFCASSQAGGQGTQYFGPGTRLLVL.

The chain carries TRBV4-3 and TRBJ2-3, with D tentatively TRBD2 (6 bases). Germline V gene data show CDR1 as LGHNA and CDR2 as YSLEER. Between the trimmed V and J ends, which lost 0 bases and 2 bases, there was a span of 12 bases. This CDR3 has 16 amino acids. The CDR3 loop is CASSQDSGSYTDTQYF. CDR3 DNA: TGCGCCAGCAGCCAAGATAGCGGTTCCTACACAGATACGCAGTATTTT.

This clonotype was counted between two and nine times. The chain uses TRBV24-1 and TRBJ2-2; TRBD1 matches 8 bases. The CDR3 consists of 15 residues. V trimming: 3 bases; J trimming: 6 bases; junction bases outside the gene matches: 5. The germline V gene has CDR1 KGHDR and CDR2 SFDVKD. The CDR3 coding sequence is TGTGCCACCAGTGATCCAGGGGGCGCCGCCGGGGAGCTGTTTTTT. Its protein product is CATSDPGGAAGELFF.

This clonotype turned up a few times. This chain connects TRBV7-8 to TRBJ2-6; no firm D call. CDR3 size: 14 residues. The germline CDR1 and CDR2 sequences are SGHVS and FQNEAQ. V lost 6 bases and J 1 base, leaving 7 bases between the germline ends. CDR3 sequence reads: CASRTRSGANVLTF. The CDR3 DNA reads as TGTGCCAGCAGGACAAGATCTGGGGCCAACGTCCTGACTTTC.

The chain joins TRBV7-2 to TRBJ2-3; 7 nucleotides line up with TRBD2. V lost 3 bases, J lost 0 bases, and 3 bases stayed unmatched. The CDR3 extends over 15 amino acids. Germline V lookup: CDR1 SGHTA, CDR2 FQGNSA. CDR3 loop: CASSFYGGSTDTQYF. The CDR3 DNA sequence: TGTGCCAGCAGCTTCTACGGGGGGAGCACAGATACGCAGTATTTT.

This clonotype has more than one count but fewer than ten. V and J are TRBV6-1 and TRBJ2-7; D is possibly TRBD1 or TRBD2 (7 bases each). CDR1 and CDR2 from the germline V gene are MNHNS and SASEGT. Deletions cut 8 bases from V and 2 bases from J, with 16 bases between. CDR3 length equals 14 residues. CDR3 in DNA: TGTGCCAGCGTGAAGACAGGGAGGGCCTACGAGCAGTACTTC. It specifies CASVKTGRAYEQYF.

This clonotype came up many times. The chain combines TRBV5-1 with TRBJ2-3, with D perhaps matching TRBD1 (6 bases). Germline V lookup: CDR1 SGHRS, CDR2 YFSETQ. Deletions cut 4 bases from V and 6 bases from J, with 12 bases between. The CDR3 is 13 amino acids. CDR3 loop: CASSRNRVDTQYF. In DNA, the CDR3 is TGCGCCAGCAGCAGAAACAGGGTGGATACGCAGTATTTT.

In this sample, this clonotype turned up a few times. The V and J genes are TRBV6-5 and TRBJ2-3, with TRBD1 matching 9 bases. The CDR3 covers 15 residues. In germline, CDR1 is MNHEY, CDR2 SVGAGI. With V trimmed by 2 bases and J by 4 bases, 4 bases remained unmatched. The CDR3 region has the DNA TGTGCCAGCAGTTACGACAGGGGGAACTCAGATACGCAGTATTTT. Protein product: CASSYDRGNSDTQYF.

This clonotype occurred a few times. Compared with germline, one end of the junction differs, possibly owing to a read error. The CDR3 nucleotides are TGTGCCAGCAGCTTAGCGGTAGTGAATGAGCAATTCTTC. It yields the protein CASSLAVVNEQFF. The genes are TRBV7-2 and TRBJ2-1; D unresolved. Germline V gives CDR1 SGHTA, CDR2 FQGNSA. The CDR3 has 13 residues.

V and J are TRBV24-1 and TRBJ2-1, with D possibly being TRBD2 (6 bases). Per the germline V gene, CDR1 is KGHDR and CDR2 is SFDVKD. V dropped 4 bases and J dropped 9 bases, with 12 bases sitting between them. The CDR3 extends over 13 amino acids. In nucleotides, the CDR3 is TGTGCCACCAGTGACTCCGGGGGAGGTGAGCAGTTCTTC. Amino acid sequence: CATSDSGGGEQFF.